Presented here are 18 T cell receptor delta chains from one specimen sequenced in a study of gamma-delta chains in newborns, infants, children. TCRdb used CATT to re-call clones from the reads. The table has fewer than 9,500 delta-chain clones, approximately 22% seen once; the top ten hold approximately 4.8%. Sequenced: blood. All receptors come from a child who was a newborn, infant or young child, either healthy, febrile or measles-vaccinated (not recorded which).

This clone was detected a few times. This sequence joins TRDV2 and TRDJ1; 13 nucleotides line up with TRDD3. The ends lost 2 bases at V and 1 base at J; junction bases unmatched: 15. Germline lookup yields CDR1 GEAIGNYY and CDR2 EKD. The CDR3 has 20 residues. This CDR3 is CACDIILGTGGYGATDKLIF. The CDR3 DNA sequence: TGTGCCTGTGACATCATACTAGGGACTGGGGGATACGGCGCCACCGATAAACTCATCTTT.

This clone has a handful of counts. Additional DNA sequences in this sample encode the identical CDR3. This chain links TRDV2 with TRDJ1; D is unclear. Germline lookup yields CDR1 GEAIGNYY and CDR2 EKD. The CDR3 spans 14 residues. Between the trimmed V and J ends, which lost 2 bases and 0 bases, there was a span of 9 bases. The CDR3 DNA follows: TGTGCCTGTGACATACTCGGGTACACCGATAAACTCATCTTT. Translating gives CACDILGYTDKLIF.

This clone was recorded a few times. The rearrangement uses TRDV2 and TRDJ1; 10 nucleotides match TRDD3. Germline V CDR1 and CDR2: GEAIGNYY, EKD. This CDR3 comprises 16 residues. V was clipped by 0 bases and J by 1 base; unmatched bases: 4. CDR3 sequence (DNA): TGTGCCTGTGACACCTTACTGGGGGATCTCACCGATAAACTCATCTTT. Its protein product is CACDTLLGDLTDKLIF.

In regard to this clone: This same CDR3 is encoded by further DNA sequences in the sample. The chain employs TRDV2 and TRDJ1; 12 nucleotides align to TRDD3. Germline-derived CDR1 and CDR2 are GEAIGNYY and EKD. V dropped 0 bases and J dropped 2; count of bases not matched to a gene: 27. This CDR3 is 24 amino acids long. The CDR3 reads CACDTVQAPVLGDTERLGTDKLIF. As DNA, the CDR3 is TGTGCCTGTGACACCGTCCAGGCTCCAGTACTGGGGGATACCGAACGATTGGGAACCGATAAACTCATCTTT.

This rearrangement joins TRDV2 to TRDJ1; the D gene is possibly TRDD3 (5 bases). Trimming left V 0 bases short and J 2 bases short, with 9 bases between. Germline-derived CDR1 and CDR2 are GEAIGNYY and EKD. The CDR3 sequence is 14 residues long. The DNA of the CDR3 is TGTGCCTGTGACACCGCGGGATTGACCGATAAACTCATCTTT. This codes for CACDTAGLTDKLIF.

In its sample, this clone was seen a few times. V and J are TRDV2 and TRDJ1; 12 bases line up with TRDD3. J gave up 3 bases and V 2 bases, and 3 bases lay outside the gene matches. The length of the CDR3 is 15 residues. Germline CDR1 is GEAIGNYY and CDR2 is EKD. CDR3: CACDILGDTSDKLIF. CDR3 DNA sequence: TGTGCCTGTGACATCCTGGGGGATACGTCCGATAAACTCATCTTT.

This clone was seen a handful of times. This chain connects TRDV2 to TRDJ1; D remains unclear. Trimming pared 0 bases from V and 5 bases from J, leaving 12 bases between. CDR1 is GEAIGNYY and CDR2 is EKD in the germline V gene. The CDR3 is made up of 14 amino acids. In DNA, the CDR3 is TGTGCCTGTGACACCCTGGCCCAGGAAGATAAACTCATCTTT. Encoded protein: CACDTLAQEDKLIF.

The chain links TRDV2 to TRDJ1; 8 nucleotides line up with TRDD3. J lost 0 bases, V lost 5 bases, and 22 bases had no gene match. Germline V gene data show CDR1 as GEAIGNYY and CDR2 as EKD. The CDR3 is 20 amino acids. Here the CDR3 reads CACGTVSTGGLSPNTDKLIF. The DNA for the CDR3 is TGTGCCTGTGGCACGGTGTCTACTGGGGGCCTATCCCCGAACACCGATAAACTCATCTTT.

This sequence joins TRDV2 and TRDJ1; TRDD3 matches 7 bases. Germline CDR1 is GEAIGNYY and CDR2 is EKD. This CDR3 contains 18 residues. J lost 3 bases, V lost 3 bases, and 18 bases had no gene match. The DNA for the CDR3 is TGTGCCTGTGACGGAGCTCCCGGTACTGGGGATCCATCCGATAAACTCATCTTT. Amino acids: CACDGAPGTGDPSDKLIF.

By share, this clone ranks as medium-sized. The chain employs TRDV1 and TRDJ2; 12 nucleotides agree with TRDD3. With 1 base clipped from V and 8 bases from J, the junction kept 11 bases outside the gene matches. Germline CDR1 is TSWWSYY and CDR2 is QGS. This CDR3 has 18 amino acids. The chain's CDR3 is CALGEHSFWGIRLAQLFF. CDR3 sequence (DNA): TGTGCTCTTGGGGAACACTCCTTCTGGGGGATACGTTTGGCACAACTCTTCTTT.

Notes on this clone: The junction differs from germline at one of its ends, possibly a read error. Other DNA sequences in the sample encode the same CDR3. The rearrangement joins TRDV2 to TRDJ1; 12 bases map to TRDD3. This CDR3 comprises 23 residues. The V gene's germline CDR1 is GEAIGNYY and CDR2 EKD. CDR3 DNA: TGTGCCTGTGACACCGTAGGGTCCGGTACTGGGGGATACCCGTCTGAATACACTGATAAACTCATCTTT. Amino acid sequence: CACDTVGSGTGGYPSEYTDKLIF.

Of note for this clone: Only one base separates this from a far larger clonotype, so it likely reflects a read error. The chain has TRDV2 and TRDJ1; 10 nucleotides align to TRDD3. The CDR3 contains 14 residues. CDR1 is GEAIGNYY and CDR2 is EKD in the germline V gene. V was pared by 6 bases and J by 10 bases, with 13 bases of the junction left unmatched. Written as DNA, the CDR3 is TGTGCCTGTTTCGCACTGGGGGATCTATCGTCACTCATCTTT. Amino acids: CACFALGDLSSLIF.

For this clone: This may stem from a read error, because a much larger clone lies one nucleotide away. CDR3 protein: CACDTLVSTDKIIF. CDR3 nucleotides: TGTGCCTGTGACACCCTGGTTTCCACCGATAAAATCATCTTT. The V gene is TRDV2, the J gene TRDJ1, with D unresolved. Germline V gene sequence: CDR1 GEAIGNYY, CDR2 EKD. The CDR3 consists of 14 residues.

This clone came up a few times. The chain uses TRDV1 and TRDJ1; a weak D match, TRDD3 (7 bases). Between the trimmed V and J ends, which lost 4 bases and 4 bases, there was a span of 25 bases. CDR1 is TSWWSYY, CDR2 QGS, per germline. This CDR3 has 18 residues. In nucleotides, the CDR3 is TGTGCTCTTGGGGCCTTCCCCGCGGGGTGGGGGAGGTTCGATAAACTCATCTTT. Translated, it gives CALGAFPAGWGRFDKLIF.

In its sample, this clone was seen a few times. V usage is TRDV2 and J usage is TRDJ1; D ambiguous. V lost 3 bases and J 1 base, leaving 17 bases between the germline ends. The CDR3 length is 16 residues. Germline V lookup: CDR1 GEAIGNYY, CDR2 EKD. As DNA, the CDR3 is TGTGCCTGTGACCCTTTACTGACGGAGTCCACCGATAAACTCATCTTT. Translating gives CACDPLLTESTDKLIF.

Comments on this clone: Germline and junction disagree at one end, which may indicate a read error. The chain has TRDV2 and TRDJ1; perhaps TRDD3 as D (6 bases). CDR3 length: 18 residues. Germline V lookup: CDR1 GEAIGNYY, CDR2 EKD. The chain's CDR3 is CAYDSWRGTRMHTDKLIF. The CDR3, as DNA: TGTGCCTATGACTCGTGGCGGGGGACGCGCATGCACACCGATAAACTCATCTTT.

In this sample, this clone is medium-sized. V and J are TRDV2 and TRDJ1; no clear D gene. The V end was cut by 0 bases, the J end by 4 bases, with 8 bases between. Germline lookup yields CDR1 GEAIGNYY and CDR2 EKD. The CDR3 spans 13 residues. CDR3 bases: TGTGCCTGTGACACCAGAGGACTCGATAAACTCATCTTT. This codes for CACDTRGLDKLIF.

The V and J genes are TRDV2 and TRDJ1; 7 nucleotides match TRDD3. The junction had 26 bases not matched to a gene; V was cut back by 2 bases and J by 12 bases. The length of the CDR3 is 18 residues. Germline lookup yields CDR1 GEAIGNYY and CDR2 EKD. The CDR3 is CACDNGCVGEKKTDNIIF. In DNA form, the CDR3 reads TGTGCCTGTGACAACGGTTGCGTGGGGGAGAAGAAAACCGATAACATCATCTTT.